Presented here are 19 T cell receptor beta chains from one specimen sequenced in a study of cytomegalovirus exposure and HLA in healthy donors. Libraries were prepared by immunoSEQ multiplex PCR; TCRdb keeps only in-frame clonotypes and omits some of them. The profile shows about 200,000 clones, 75% to 85% of them singletons. Source material: PBMCs. These receptors came from a woman aged 25 to 39 in good health and CMV-seropositive.

This clone has only a few counts. The chain has TRBV7-9 and TRBJ1-5, with TRBD1 matching over 9 bases. V shed 0 bases, J shed 4 bases, and the junction held 4 bases outside the gene matches. The CDR3 is 16 amino acids. CDR1 is SEHNR and CDR2 is FQNEAQ in the germline V gene (reference sequence). The CDR3 sequence: CASSLALGQGNQPQHF. Written as DNA, the CDR3 is TGTGCCAGCAGCTTAGCGTTGGGACAGGGAAATCAGCCCCAGCATTTT.

The chain's CDR3 is CASSFRGPGYEQYF. The CDR3 DNA sequence: TGTGCCAGCAGCTTCAGGGGGCCAGGGTACGAGCAGTACTTC. V and J are TRBV11-2 and TRBJ2-7; 8 bases map to TRBD1. Germline V lookup: CDR1 SGHAT, CDR2 FQNNGV. The CDR3 length is 14 residues. The V and J ends lost 3 bases and 4 bases, in that order; junction bases with no gene match: 5.

The rearrangement joins TRBV4-2 to TRBJ2-7, with TRBD1 identical over 7 bases. J gave up 1 base and V 2 bases, and 17 bases lay outside the gene matches. Germline loops: CDR1 LGHNA, CDR2 YNFKEQ. The CDR3 covers 19 residues. The CDR3, as DNA: TGTGCCAGCAGCCAACTGGTGGGCCCCCGGGACAGAAATTCCTACGAGCAGTACTTC. This codes for CASSQLVGPRDRNSYEQYF.

The chain links TRBV28 to TRBJ2-5; tentative D call: TRBD2 (6 bases). Between the trimmed V and J ends, which lost 7 bases and 2 bases, there was a span of 14 bases. The germline CDR1 and CDR2 sequences are MDHEN and SYDVKM. The CDR3 covers 14 residues. DNA of the CDR3: TGTGCCAGCACCCTTGGAGGGATTCAAGAGACCCAGTACTTC. This codes for CASTLGGIQETQYF.

This chain joins TRBV6-5 and TRBJ1-5, with a tentative D call TRBD1 (5 bases). CDR1 MNHEY and CDR2 SVGAGI come from the germline V gene. This CDR3 contains 13 residues. Deletions cut 6 bases from V and 5 bases from J, with 11 bases between. CDR3 amino acids: CASRGGEYQPQHF. The CDR3 nucleotides are TGTGCCAGCAGGGGGGGGGAGTATCAGCCCCAGCATTTT.

This clone is a singleton in its sample. The genes are TRBV11-2 and TRBJ2-3; perhaps TRBD1 as D (6 bases). CDR3 length: 16 residues. Germline V gives CDR1 SGHAT, CDR2 FQNNGV. V shed 3 bases and J shed 1 base, with 14 bases lying between them. The CDR3 region is CASSFSQGSRTDTQYF. As DNA, the CDR3 is TGTGCCAGCAGCTTCTCCCAGGGGTCCCGCACAGATACGCAGTATTTT.

The chain has TRBV18 and TRBJ2-7, with 8 bases fitting TRBD1. V trimming: 3 bases; J trimming: 0 bases; junction bases outside the gene matches: 4. In germline, CDR1 is KGHSH, CDR2 LQKENI. This CDR3 has 15 residues. As DNA, the CDR3 is TGTGCCAGCTCACCCCGGGACAGGAGCTCCTACGAGCAGTACTTC. Translated: CASSPRDRSSYEQYF.

The genes are TRBV2 and TRBJ2-7; D possibly corresponds to TRBD1 (6 bases). V was cut by 6 bases and J by 2 bases, with 14 bases left in between. Germline loops: CDR1 SNHLY, CDR2 FYNNEI. CDR3 length equals 14 residues. The CDR3 nucleotides are TGTGCCAGCAGAGATACAGGGTCGGCCTACGAGCAGTACTTC. This encodes CASRDTGSAYEQYF.

V gene TRBV6-1 combines with J gene TRBJ1-4; D not certain. CDR1 is MNHNS and CDR2 is SASEGT in the germline V gene. The CDR3 is 13 amino acids. The V end lost 7 bases, the J end lost 7 bases, and 13 bases lay between the germline ends. CDR3 sequence reads: CASKGSFTEKLFF. CDR3 coding DNA: TGTGCCAGCAAAGGGAGTTTTACTGAAAAACTGTTTTTT.

This clone was counted between two and nine times. This chain links TRBV30 with TRBJ1-2, with 7 bases fitting TRBD1. This CDR3 has 14 residues. V gave up 1 base and J gave up 4 bases; unmatched junction bases: 6. CDR1 and CDR2 (germline): GTSNPN, SVGIG (reference sequence). CDR3: CAWSGDRYLYGYTF. CDR3 DNA: TGTGCCTGGAGTGGGGACAGATACCTCTATGGCTACACCTTC. The whole variable domain, filled in from reference TRBV30 and TRBJ1-2, reads SQTIHQWPATLVQPVGSPLSLECTVEGTSNPNLYWYRQAAGRGLQLLFYSVGIGQISSEVPQNLSASRPQDRQFILSSKKLLLSDSGFYLCAWSGDRYLYGYTFGSGTRLTVV.

The CDR3 protein is CASSLDLITKNIQYF. The CDR3 DNA is TGTGCCAGCAGCTTAGACCTAATTACCAAAAACATTCAGTACTTC. The chain recombines TRBV7-9 with TRBJ2-4; D not resolved. The CDR3 length is 15 residues. Trimming took off 1 base at V and 2 bases at J, with 9 bases between the two ends. Germline V gene data show CDR1 as SEHNR and CDR2 as FQNEAQ (reference sequence).

This clone was observed at least ten times. The chain combines TRBV19 with TRBJ1-5; TRBD1 agrees at 7 bases. Germline V CDR1 and CDR2: LNHDA, SQIVND (reference sequence). This CDR3 has 12 residues. V shed 8 bases and J 5 bases; nucleotides not matched to a gene: 3. The CDR3 sequence: CASQTGHQPQHF. The CDR3 DNA is TGTGCCAGTCAGACAGGGCATCAGCCCCAGCATTTT. Combining the CDR3 with reference TRBV19 and TRBJ1-5 gives the whole variable domain DGGITQSPKYLFRKEGQNVTLSCEQNLNHDAMYWYRQDPGQGLRLIYYSQIVNDFQKGDIAEGYSVSREKKESFPLTVTSAQKNPTAFYLCASQTGHQPQHFGDGTRLSIL.

V and J are TRBV6-1 and TRBJ2-1, with 11 bases identical to TRBD2. Germline V gene data show CDR1 as MNHNS and CDR2 as SASEGT. Losses at the gene ends were 6 bases for V and 8 bases for J; bases not matched to a gene: 3. The length of the CDR3 is 13 residues. Here the CDR3 reads CASRLAGAHEQFF. In DNA, the CDR3 is TGTGCCAGCAGACTAGCGGGAGCGCATGAGCAGTTCTTC.

This sequence joins TRBV19 and TRBJ2-3; no firm D call. Germline-derived CDR1 and CDR2 are LNHDA and SQIVND (reference sequence). The CDR3 covers 14 residues. V was clipped by 4 bases and J by 0 bases, with 8 bases between them. CDR3 region: CASSTSSSTDTQYF. The CDR3 DNA sequence: TGTGCCAGTAGTACGTCCTCTAGCACAGATACGCAGTATTTT.

The chain employs TRBV6-5 and TRBJ2-7; the D gene is possibly TRBD1 (5 bases). The CDR3 is 14 amino acids. Deletions cut 0 bases from V and 4 bases from J, with 10 bases between. CDR1 and CDR2 (germline): MNHEY, SVGAGI. CDR3 sequence reads: CASSYSTQAYEQYF. In nucleotides, the CDR3 is TGTGCCAGCAGTTACTCGACACAGGCTTACGAGCAGTACTTC.

The chain links TRBV6-6 to TRBJ2-7; D gene unclear. This CDR3 comprises 16 residues. Germline values: CDR1 MNHNY, CDR2 SVGAGI (reference sequence). V lost 0 bases to trimming and J lost 5 bases, with 17 bases between them. Written as DNA, the CDR3 is TGTGCCAGCAGTTACTCAAACCGGGTCCTTCGGGACGAGCAGTACTTC. This encodes CASSYSNRVLRDEQYF.

The sample holds one count of this clone. J is TRBJ2-4 and V is TRBV28; D call uncertain. This CDR3 comprises 13 residues. The germline V gene encodes CDR1 MDHEN and CDR2 SYDVKM. The germline V and J ends were trimmed by 8 bases and 1 base, with 9 bases remaining between them. The CDR3 is CASSGAAKNIQYF. The CDR3 DNA follows: TGTGCCAGCTCGGGTGCGGCCAAAAACATTCAGTACTTC.

This clone was recorded a few times. CDR3 residues: CAINVPGNEQFF. The CDR3 nucleotides are TGTGCCATCAACGTCCCGGGCAATGAGCAGTTCTTC. V is TRBV10-3 and J is TRBJ2-1; D is uncertain. Germline CDR1 and CDR2: ENHRY and SYGVKD. This CDR3 comprises 12 residues. Trimming shortened V by 7 bases and J by 6 bases, and 10 bases separated the two germline ends.

V is TRBV9 and J is TRBJ1-2, with TRBD1 matching over 10 bases. The CDR3 extends over 14 amino acids. With V trimmed by 4 bases and J by 8 bases, 8 bases remained unmatched. Germline V CDR1 and CDR2: SGDLS, YYNGEE. CDR3 nucleotides: TGTGCCAGCAGCACAAGGGACAGGGGAAGAGGCTACACCTTC. Translation gives CASSTRDRGRGYTF.